This entry lists 20 T cell receptor beta chains sequenced from one sample in a study of CD8 T cells in ankylosing spondylitis. MiXCR, run by TCRdb on the 5' RACE reads, gives a single entry per CDR3 protein. The data hold about 100,000 distinct CDR3 sequences, with 7.5% to 9% observed a single time. Sequencing input: blood, either unsorted or a sorted T cell fraction (not recorded which). The receptors were sampled from a male donor with ankylosing spondylitis or in good health (not recorded which).

V gene TRBV30 combines with J gene TRBJ1-6, with TRBD1 matching 9 bases. The germline V gene has CDR1 GTSNPN and CDR2 SVGIG (reference sequence). The CDR3 has 14 amino acids. The V and J ends lost 5 bases and 10 bases, in that order; junction bases with no gene match: 9. CDR3 residues: CAWDPGQGGSPLHF. The CDR3 coding sequence is TGTGCCTGGGATCCGGGACAGGGAGGCTCACCCCTCCACTTT. Based on the CDR3 plus reference TRBV30 and TRBJ1-6, the full variable domain is SQTIHQWPATLVQPVGSPLSLECTVEGTSNPNLYWYRQAAGRGLQLLFYSVGIGQISSEVPQNLSASRPQDRQFILSSKKLLLSDSGFYLCAWDPGQGGSPLHFGNGTRLTVT.

This clonotype was picked up a small number of times. The gene calls are TRBV12-3 or TRBV12-4 and TRBJ2-5; tentatively, D is TRBD2 (5 bases). This CDR3 is 14 amino acids long. With 5 bases removed from V and 5 bases from J, the gap between germline ends came to 15 bases. The CDR3 DNA sequence: TGTGCCAGCAGTGCAGCTTCGCGCGGGGAGACCCAGTACTTC. Translation gives CASSAASRGETQYF.

This clonotype came up many times. V gene TRBV4-2 combines with J gene TRBJ1-5, with D perhaps TRBD1 (6 bases). CDR1 is LGHNA and CDR2 is YNFKEQ in the germline V gene. V lost 0 bases and J 5 bases, leaving 8 bases between the germline ends. This CDR3 has 14 amino acids. The CDR3 DNA follows: TGTGCCAGCAGCCAAGAGGCAGGGGATCAGCCCCAGCATTTT. Protein sequence: CASSQEAGDQPQHF.

This clonotype came up a few times. The J gene is TRBJ1-3, the V gene TRBV7-2, with D perhaps TRBD1 (5 bases). V gave up 2 bases and J gave up 4 bases, with 9 bases separating them. This CDR3 contains 14 residues. Germline V gene sequence: CDR1 SGHTA, CDR2 FQGNSA. For the CDR3, the DNA is TGTGCCAGCAGCTTACCAGGGTTCGGAAACACCATATATTTT. The encoded protein is CASSLPGFGNTIYF.

There are many counts of this clonotype. The gene calls are TRBV6-5 and TRBJ1-5; D possibly corresponds to TRBD1 (5 bases). V lost 6 bases to trimming and J lost 1 base, with 13 bases between them. This CDR3 has 15 amino acids. CDR1 is MNHEY and CDR2 is SVGAGI in the germline V gene. CDR3 in amino acids: CASRLGTLSNQPQHF. The CDR3 coding sequence is TGTGCCAGCAGGCTCGGGACCTTAAGCAATCAGCCCCAGCATTTT.

This clonotype has ten or more counts. The V and J genes are TRBV5-1 and TRBJ1-1, with 7 bases lining up with TRBD1. This CDR3 is 17 amino acids long. J was trimmed by 0 bases and V by 7 bases; bases with no gene match: 15. Germline CDR1 and CDR2: SGHRS and YFSETQ. CDR3 coding DNA: TGCGCCAGCCACAGGGGAATGACGGGGGGGCTGAACACTGAAGCTTTCTTT. It yields the protein CASHRGMTGGLNTEAFF.

This clonotype was detected a few times. This chain connects TRBV7-9 to TRBJ2-7, with 7 bases lining up with TRBD1. The V gene's germline CDR1 is SEHNR and CDR2 FQNEAQ (reference sequence). The CDR3 has 15 amino acids. The V gene end was trimmed by 5 bases and the J gene end by 3 bases; junction bases not matched to a gene: 10. The CDR3 DNA sequence: TGTGCCAGCAGCCAAGTAGGACAGGCCGACTACGAGCAGTACTTC. This translates into CASSQVGQADYEQYF.

This clonotype was counted many times. The V and J genes are TRBV10-3 and TRBJ2-5; TRBD1 matches 9 bases. In germline, CDR1 is ENHRY, CDR2 SYGVKD. V lost 5 bases to trimming and J lost 0 bases; unmatched junction nucleotides: 7. The CDR3 loop spans 16 amino acids. The CDR3 here is CAISLGQGSNQETQYF. The CDR3 nucleotides read TGTGCCATCAGTCTGGGACAGGGATCAAACCAAGAGACCCAGTACTTC.

The table lists this clonotype with many counts. DNA of the CDR3: TGTGCCAGCAGCTTAGATTTCAAAAGCGGGGGTCCAGATACGCAGTATTTT. Protein sequence: CASSLDFKSGGPDTQYF. This chain joins TRBV13 and TRBJ2-3; TRBD2 agrees at 8 bases. Germline lookup yields CDR1 PRHDT and CDR2 FYEKMQ (reference sequence). V dropped 1 base and J dropped 4; count of bases not matched to a gene: 10. The CDR3 is made up of 17 amino acids.

This clonotype was recorded a few times. The V call is TRBV6-5, the J call TRBJ2-2; D remains unclear. V was shortened by 0 bases and J by 1 base, with 12 bases between the two germline ends. The CDR3 contains 17 residues. Germline V CDR1 and CDR2: MNHEY, SVGAGI. This CDR3 is CASSYSSHRQNTGELFF. The CDR3 nucleotides are TGTGCCAGCAGTTACTCGAGCCACCGACAGAACACCGGGGAGCTGTTTTTT.

This clonotype was seen many times. V usage is TRBV28 and J usage is TRBJ2-7; 8 nucleotides align to TRBD2. CDR1 MDHEN and CDR2 SYDVKM come from the germline V gene. The V and J ends lost 5 bases and 6 bases, in that order; junction bases with no gene match: 6. The CDR3 has 13 residues. CDR3: CASSPDSGTEQYF. The CDR3 region has the DNA TGTGCCAGCAGTCCCGATAGCGGGACCGAGCAGTACTTC.

To note about this clonotype: This may stem from a read error, because a much larger clone lies one nucleotide away. The chain uses TRBV7-2 and TRBJ2-1; 7 nucleotides agree with TRBD2. The V and J ends lost 2 bases and 15 bases, in that order; junction bases with no gene match: 10. Germline CDR1 SGHTA, CDR2 FQGNSA. This CDR3 is built from 13 residues. CDR3 sequence (DNA): TGTGCCAGCAGCTTAACCTCTGCGGGAGTTGGGTTCTTC. Protein: CASSLTSAGVGFF.

This clonotype was seen at least ten times. This sequence joins TRBV7-6 and TRBJ2-5, with 8 bases fitting TRBD1. The trim removed 4 bases at V and 5 bases at J, leaving 6 bases unmatched. CDR1 is SGHVS, CDR2 FNYEAQ, per germline. The CDR3 consists of 14 residues. The CDR3: CASSSRGLYETQYF. The CDR3 nucleotides read TGTGCCAGCAGCTCCAGGGGGCTTTATGAGACCCAGTACTTC.

This clonotype appeared many times. The chain uses TRBV29-1 and TRBJ2-7; TRBD2 matches 8 bases. The J segment lost 6 bases and the V segment lost 7 bases, leaving 8 bases of the junction unmatched. The CDR3 loop spans 12 amino acids. Germline lookup yields CDR1 SQVTM and CDR2 ANQGSEA. The CDR3 loop is CSAGLDYIEQYF. The CDR3 nucleotides are TGCAGCGCGGGACTAGATTATATCGAGCAGTACTTC.

This clonotype was counted only a few times. This sequence joins TRBV7-2 and TRBJ2-5, with D perhaps TRBD1 or TRBD2 (6 bases each). In germline, CDR1 is SGHTA, CDR2 FQGNSA. CDR3 length equals 16 residues. V was shortened by 1 base and J by 0 bases, with 12 bases between the two germline ends. CDR3 coding DNA: TGTGCCAGCAGCTTAGGGGGGGCCACGTACCAAGAGACCCAGTACTTC. This encodes CASSLGGATYQETQYF.

In its sample, this clonotype was seen many times. This rearrangement joins TRBV15 to TRBJ1-5; D remains ambiguous. The V end lost 1 base, the J end lost 0 bases, and 10 bases lay between the germline ends. This CDR3 is built from 16 residues. In germline, CDR1 is LNHNV, CDR2 YYDKDF (reference sequence). The CDR3 loop reads CATSRVFGDSNQPQHF. CDR3 bases: TGTGCCACCAGCAGAGTTTTTGGCGATAGCAATCAGCCCCAGCATTTT.

This clonotype was counted ten times or more. This chain links TRBV20-1 with TRBJ1-2; D is possibly TRBD1 (5 bases). The V end lost 6 bases, the J end lost 7 bases, and 27 bases lay between the germline ends. Germline assignment: CDR1 DFQATT and CDR2 SNEGSKA (reference sequence). This CDR3 has 16 residues. CDR3 in DNA: TGCAGTGCCCGTCGTGAGGACAAGGGCCCTTGGGGTGGCTACACCTTC. Amino acid sequence: CSARREDKGPWGGYTF.

V and J are TRBV28 and TRBJ1-1, with D maybe TRBD1 (5 bases). V lost 2 bases and J lost 8, with 9 bases in between. CDR3 length: 12 residues. Germline V gene data show CDR1 as MDHEN and CDR2 as SYDVKM. CDR3 DNA: TGTGCCAGCAGTTTACAGGGACCCGAAGCTTTCTTT. It is translated as CASSLQGPEAFF.

The chain has TRBV7-2 and TRBJ2-5, with D uncertain. The V gene's germline CDR1 is SGHTA and CDR2 FQGNSA. The CDR3 totals 14 residues. V was shortened by 3 bases and J by 2 bases, with 10 bases between the two germline ends. The CDR3 region has the DNA TGTGCCAGCAGCTTTACCGGTACTCAAGAGACCCAGTACTTC. This codes for CASSFTGTQETQYF.

Comment on this clonotype: A read error may be the cause here, since a much bigger clone is one base away. The chain is built from TRBV5-1 and TRBJ2-7; 8 nucleotides match TRBD2. The V gene's germline CDR1 is SGHRS and CDR2 YFSETQ. The CDR3 is made up of 15 amino acids. CDR3 protein: CTSSLGLALTDEQYF. The DNA of the CDR3 is TGCACCAGCAGCCTCGGACTAGCCCTAACGGACGAGCAGTACTTC.